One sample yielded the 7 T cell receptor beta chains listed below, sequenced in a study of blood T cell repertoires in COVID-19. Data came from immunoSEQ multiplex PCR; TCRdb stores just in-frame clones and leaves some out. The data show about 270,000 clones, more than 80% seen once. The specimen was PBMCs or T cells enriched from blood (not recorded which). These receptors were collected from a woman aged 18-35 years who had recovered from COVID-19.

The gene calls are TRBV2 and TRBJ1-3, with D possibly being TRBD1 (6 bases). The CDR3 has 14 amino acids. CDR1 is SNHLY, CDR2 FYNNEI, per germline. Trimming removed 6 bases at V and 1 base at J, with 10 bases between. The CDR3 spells CASSQGGSGNTIYF. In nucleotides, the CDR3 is TGTGCCAGCAGCCAAGGGGGTTCTGGAAACACCATATATTTT.

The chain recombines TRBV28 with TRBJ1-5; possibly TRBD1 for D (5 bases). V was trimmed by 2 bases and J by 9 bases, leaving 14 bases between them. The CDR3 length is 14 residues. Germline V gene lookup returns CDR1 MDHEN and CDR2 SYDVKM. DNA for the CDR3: TGTGCCAGCAGTTTAAGAGGGGACGGGAGGCCCCAGCATTTT. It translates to CASSLRGDGRPQHF.

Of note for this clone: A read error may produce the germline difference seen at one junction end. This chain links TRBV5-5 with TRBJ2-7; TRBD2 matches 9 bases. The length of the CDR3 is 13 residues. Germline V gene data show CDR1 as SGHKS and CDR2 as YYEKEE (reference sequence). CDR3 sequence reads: CASSSSPGTSYQF. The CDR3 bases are TGTGCCAGCAGCTCATCCCCCGGGACTAGCTACCAATTC.

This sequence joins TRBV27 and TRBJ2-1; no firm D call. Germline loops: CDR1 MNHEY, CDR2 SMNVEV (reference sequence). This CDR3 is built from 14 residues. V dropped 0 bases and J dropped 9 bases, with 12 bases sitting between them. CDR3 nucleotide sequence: TGTGCCAGCAGTTTATCAGCCCTAGTGGGTGAGCAGTTCTTC. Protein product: CASSLSALVGEQFF.

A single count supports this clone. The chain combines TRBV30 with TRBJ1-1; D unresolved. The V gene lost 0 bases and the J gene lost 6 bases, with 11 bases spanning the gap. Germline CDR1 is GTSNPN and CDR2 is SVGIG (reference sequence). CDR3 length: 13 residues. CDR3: CAWSVGVLSEAFF. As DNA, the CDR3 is TGTGCCTGGAGTGTCGGGGTTCTATCTGAAGCTTTCTTT.

The CDR3 protein is CASSYSSTGEIGEQYF. CDR3 DNA sequence: TGTGCCAGCAGTTACTCCTCCACAGGGGAGATAGGCGAGCAGTACTTC. V gene TRBV6-5 combines with J gene TRBJ2-7; 7 bases agree with TRBD1. V dropped 0 bases and J dropped 6; count of bases not matched to a gene: 11. Germline V CDR1 and CDR2: MNHEY, SVGAGI. The CDR3 spans 16 residues.

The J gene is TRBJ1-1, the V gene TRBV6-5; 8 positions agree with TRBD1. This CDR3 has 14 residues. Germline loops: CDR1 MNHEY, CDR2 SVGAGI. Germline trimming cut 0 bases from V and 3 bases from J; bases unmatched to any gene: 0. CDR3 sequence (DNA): TGTGCCAGCAGTTACTCGACAGGGGACACTGAAGCTTTCTTT. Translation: CASSYSTGDTEAFF.